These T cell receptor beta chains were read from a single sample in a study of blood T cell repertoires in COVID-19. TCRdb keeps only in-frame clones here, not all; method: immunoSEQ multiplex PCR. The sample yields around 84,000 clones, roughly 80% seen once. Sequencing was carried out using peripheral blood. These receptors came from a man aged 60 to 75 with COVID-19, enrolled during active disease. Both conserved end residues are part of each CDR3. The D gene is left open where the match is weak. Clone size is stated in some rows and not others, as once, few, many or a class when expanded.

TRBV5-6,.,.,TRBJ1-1,CASSKGQRMNTEAFF,TGTGCCAGCAGTAAAGGACAGCGGATGAACACTGAAGCTTTCTTT
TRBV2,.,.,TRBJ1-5,CASNRYGQPQHF,TGTGCCAGCAACAGGTATGGTCAGCCCCAGCATTTT
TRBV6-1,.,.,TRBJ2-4,CASSEAQGQGNIQYF,TGTGCCAGCAGTGAAGCGCAGGGGCAAGGAAACATTCAGTACTTC
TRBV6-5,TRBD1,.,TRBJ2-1,CASTLRQGSYNEQFF,TGTGCCAGCACTTTGCGACAGGGGAGCTACAATGAGCAGTTCTTC
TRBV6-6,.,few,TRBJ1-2,CASSGRRGSLDGYTF,TGTGCCAGCAGTGGGAGACGGGGGTCTTTGGATGGCTACACCTTC
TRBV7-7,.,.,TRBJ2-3,CASSLNAGTTDTQYF,TGTGCTAGCAGCTTAAATGCGGGGACCACAGATACGCAGTATTTT
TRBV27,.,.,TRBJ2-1,CASSLREGEKQFF,TGTGCCAGCAGTTTGAGGGAGGGGGAGAAGCAGTTCTTC
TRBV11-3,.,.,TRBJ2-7,CASSEARGGYEQYF,TGTGCCAGCAGCGAAGCCCGAGGGGGCTACGAGCAGTACTTC
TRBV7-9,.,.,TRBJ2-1,CASSKQVFNEQFF,TGTGCCAGCAGCAAACAGGTATTCAATGAGCAGTTCTTC
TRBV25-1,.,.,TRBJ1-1,CASSLTLNTEAFF,TGTGCCAGCAGTTTGACTCTGAACACTGAAGCTTTCTTT
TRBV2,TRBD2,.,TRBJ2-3,CASSVERGAGFTDTQYF,TGTGCCAGCAGTGTGGAGCGGGGGGCCGGCTTCACAGATACGCAGTATTTT
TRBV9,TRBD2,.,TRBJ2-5,CASSVDDSGRSETQYF,TGTGCCAGCAGCGTAGATGATAGCGGGAGATCGGAGACCCAGTACTTC
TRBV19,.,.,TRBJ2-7,CASSTPQGSYEQYF,TGTGCCAGTAGTACGCCACAGGGCAGCTACGAGCAGTACTTC
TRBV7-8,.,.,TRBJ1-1,CASSLGVPGLKMNTEAFF,TGTGCCAGCAGCTTAGGGGTGCCGGGACTGAAGATGAACACTGAAGCTTTCTTT
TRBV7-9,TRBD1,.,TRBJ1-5,CASSSDRGGNQPQHF,TGTGCCAGCAGCTCCGACAGGGGTGGCAATCAGCCCCAGCATTTT